This T cell receptor beta chain stems from a study of shared clonotypes between healthy human individuals. Profiling relied on immunoSEQ multiplex PCR, and the TCRdb table lists in-frame clones only, not all of them. The sample carries roughly 1,000,000 clones, approximately 80% recorded once. The CDR3 has 16 amino acids. V was pared by 4 bases and J by 1 base, with 17 bases between. Per germline, CDR1 MNHEY and CDR2 SMNVEV (reference sequence). The source material was memory CD4+ T cells from PBMCs. Documented subset: CD45RA-negative fraction. The J gene is TRBJ2-7, the V gene TRBV27; D is unresolved. The clonotype originates from a man between 18 and 35 years old in good health. Some clones in this sample may be carry-over from other donors' samples. The CDR3 sequence is CASSSPLRGGSYEQYF. In nucleotides, the CDR3 is TGTGCCAGCAGTTCTCCTTTACGAGGTGGGTCCTACGAGCAGTACTTC.